The 24 T cell receptor beta chains presented below share a single source sample, sequenced in a study of T-cell reconstitution after alpha-beta-depleted transplantation in children. For TCRbeta, the library was prepared with unique molecular identifiers. Using its own MiXCR run on the PCR reads, TCRdb lists one record per CDR3 protein. The data hold some 200,000 distinct CDR3 sequences, with approximately 8.4% observed a single time. Material: PBMCs, mostly from graft donor cells, obtained 360 days after TCRalphabeta/CD19-depleted stem cell transplant. The source of these receptors is a male patient between 2 and 15 years old who had a stem cell transplant for acute myeloid leukemia, so the T cells may come from the graft donor.

The chain combines TRBV12-3 or TRBV12-4 with TRBJ1-5; D remains unclear. V was clipped by 3 bases and J by 7 bases, with 7 bases between them. This CDR3 is 12 amino acids long. The CDR3 DNA reads as TGTGCCAGCAGTTTCGCCCGACAGCCCCAGCATTTT. Its protein is CASSFARQPQHF.

The chain is built from TRBV5-1 and TRBJ2-5; a weak D match, TRBD1 (6 bases). CDR3 length: 14 residues. Trimming took 5 bases from V and 5 from J, leaving 16 bases between them. Germline CDR1 and CDR2: SGHRS and YFSETQ. This CDR3 reads CASRRARGEETQYF. CDR3 sequence (DNA): TGCGCCAGCAGGCGGGCCAGGGGAGAGGAGACCCAGTACTTC.

This clonotype occurred many times. The rearrangement links TRBV5-1 to TRBJ2-3, with 11 bases aligning to TRBD2. The length of the CDR3 is 15 residues. The germline CDR1 and CDR2 sequences are SGHRS and YFSETQ. V was pared by 4 bases and J by 3 bases, with 4 bases of the junction left unmatched. This chain's CDR3 is CASSRGLAETDTQYF. Written as DNA, the CDR3 is TGCGCCAGCAGCAGGGGACTAGCGGAAACAGATACGCAGTATTTT.

This clonotype was observed many times. V is TRBV12-3 or TRBV12-4 and J is TRBJ2-3; 7 bases map to TRBD1. With 6 bases clipped from V and 4 bases from J, the junction kept 4 bases outside the gene matches. This CDR3 is 13 amino acids long. The CDR3: CASRPTGPDTQYF. In DNA form, the CDR3 reads TGTGCCAGCAGGCCGACAGGGCCAGATACGCAGTATTTT.

This clonotype was detected ten times or more. The chain carries TRBV12-3 or TRBV12-4 and TRBJ2-2; no clear D. CDR3 length: 16 residues. The germline V and J ends were trimmed by 0 bases and 4 bases, with 12 bases remaining between them. CDR3 nucleotides: TGTGCCAGCAGTTTAGCCCTCTCGGCGCGCACCGGGGAGCTGTTTTTT. It codes for CASSLALSARTGELFF.

This clonotype was seen a few times. The chain employs TRBV12-3 or TRBV12-4 and TRBJ1-5; D is unresolved. The CDR3 sequence is 16 residues long. V was cut by 3 bases and J by 5 bases, with 17 bases left in between. CDR3 sequence (DNA): TGTGCCAGCAGTTTCAGACTCCTACCCGGTGATCAGCCCCAGCATTTT. It encodes CASSFRLLPGDQPQHF.

This clonotype was counted between two and nine times. The CDR3 reads CASSHPGGDTEAFF. DNA of the CDR3: TGCGCCAGCAGCCACCCAGGGGGAGACACTGAAGCTTTCTTT. The chain employs TRBV5-1 and TRBJ1-1, with 7 nucleotides matching TRBD1. The CDR3 length is 14 residues. Per the germline V gene, CDR1 is SGHRS and CDR2 is YFSETQ. Losses at the gene ends were 4 bases for V and 3 bases for J; bases not matched to a gene: 6.

This clonotype was seen many times. The chain couples TRBV5-1 to TRBJ2-7, with D unresolved. The CDR3 runs to 10 residues. CDR1 and CDR2 from the germline V gene are SGHRS and YFSETQ. The CDR3 sequence is CAALGCEQHV. CDR3 bases: TGCGCCGCCCTAGGGTGCGAGCAGCACGTC.

This clonotype was counted between two and nine times. The chain uses TRBV29-1 and TRBJ2-7; 7 bases match TRBD2. V lost 5 bases and J lost 2; bases outside the gene matches: 12. CDR1 is SQVTM, CDR2 ANQGSEA, per germline. This CDR3 has 15 residues. The CDR3 spells CSVTPGAGVAYEQYF. The CDR3 region has the DNA TGCAGCGTTACCCCCGGGGCGGGAGTGGCCTACGAGCAGTACTTC.

This clonotype has a count of ten or more. Written as DNA, the CDR3 is TGCAGCGTCAGAAAACAGGGGGCCCACAATGAGCAGTTCTTC. It encodes CSVRKQGAHNEQFF. The chain employs TRBV29-1 and TRBJ2-1, with 9 nucleotides matching TRBD1. CDR3 size: 14 residues. Losses at the gene ends were 6 bases for V and 5 bases for J; bases not matched to a gene: 8. Germline assignment: CDR1 SQVTM and CDR2 ANQGSEA.

This clonotype was observed at least ten times. V and J are TRBV7-9 and TRBJ2-1; D may be TRBD2 (6 bases). The CDR3 is 16 amino acids. Germline CDR1 is SEHNR and CDR2 is FQNEAQ (reference sequence). V was cut by 6 bases and J by 6 bases, with 21 bases left in between. The CDR3 DNA reads TGTGCCAGCAGGGAGTGGGAGGACTACGACGTCAATGAGCAGTTCTTC. Amino acid sequence: CASREWEDYDVNEQFF. Using reference TRBV7-9 and TRBJ2-1 for the parts outside the CDR3, the full variable domain is DTGVSQNPRHKITKRGQNVTFRCDPISEHNRLYWYRQTLGQGPEFLTYFQNEAQLEKSRLLSDRFSAERPKGSFSTLEIQRTEQGDSAMYLCASREWEDYDVNEQFFGPGTRLTVL.

This clonotype showed up just a few times. The chain links TRBV5-1 to TRBJ2-7; D is perhaps TRBD2 (6 bases). Germline V gene lookup returns CDR1 SGHRS and CDR2 YFSETQ. Deletions cut 2 bases from V and 0 bases from J, with 9 bases between. CDR3 length equals 14 residues. CDR3 residues: CASSFIADSYEQYF. The CDR3 DNA reads as TGCGCCAGCAGCTTCATAGCGGACTCCTACGAGCAGTACTTC.

Ten or more counts support this clonotype. The chain combines TRBV7-2 with TRBJ1-1; no clear D gene. The CDR3 loop spans 15 amino acids. From germline, CDR1 is SGHTA and CDR2 FQGNSA. V was clipped by 1 base and J by 0 bases, with 9 bases between them. The CDR3 sequence is CASSLVWGMNTEAFF. The CDR3 DNA is TGTGCCAGCAGCTTAGTCTGGGGTATGAACACTGAAGCTTTCTTT.

CDR3 sequence: CASRSRTSGRLYEQYF. The CDR3 DNA reads as TGTGCCAGCAGGAGCCGGACTAGCGGGAGATTATACGAGCAGTACTTC. The chain has TRBV27 and TRBJ2-7, with TRBD2 identical over 13 bases. Germline values: CDR1 MNHEY, CDR2 SMNVEV (reference sequence). This CDR3 comprises 16 residues. Germline trimming cut 6 bases from V and 4 bases from J; bases unmatched to any gene: 9.

This clonotype was detected ten times or more. The V and J genes are TRBV12-3 or TRBV12-4 and TRBJ2-5; TRBD2 might be the D (6 bases). The germline V and J ends were trimmed by 1 base and 5 bases, with 11 bases remaining between them. This CDR3 is built from 14 residues. In DNA, the CDR3 is TGTGCCAGCAGTTTAGGGGAGGCGTTGGAGACCCAGTACTTC. This sequence encodes CASSLGEALETQYF.

This clonotype was detected ten times or more. The V gene is TRBV6-2 or TRBV6-3, the J gene TRBJ2-5, with D unresolved. The V end was cut by 7 bases, the J end by 1 base, with 13 bases between. CDR3 length equals 14 residues. The germline V gene has CDR1 MNHEY and CDR2 SVGEGT. CDR3 nucleotides: TGTGCCAGCAACTGGCGGAACTTCCAAGAGACCCAGTACTTC. This codes for CASNWRNFQETQYF.

This clonotype was found a few times. The V and J genes are TRBV14 and TRBJ2-5, with D perhaps TRBD1 or TRBD2 (5 bases each). The V end was cut by 4 bases, the J end by 2 bases, with 14 bases between. The CDR3 spans 15 residues. Germline V CDR1 and CDR2: SGHDN, FVKESK. The CDR3 DNA follows: TGTGCCAGCAGCCTCCTGGGACGGGGACAAGAGACCCAGTACTTC. Its protein product is CASSLLGRGQETQYF.

The CDR3 nucleotides are TGCGCCAGCCGTCACCATGGACTAGCTTTTGATACGCAGTATTTT. Its protein is CASRHHGLAFDTQYF. The chain has TRBV4-1 and TRBJ2-3; 8 bases match TRBD2. The CDR3 spans 15 residues. With V trimmed by 8 bases and J by 6 bases, 13 bases remained unmatched. Germline CDR1 and CDR2: MGHRA and YSYEKL.

This clonotype has a count of ten or more. The chain links TRBV29-1 to TRBJ1-1; TRBD1 aligns across 8 bases. CDR1 is SQVTM and CDR2 is ANQGSEA in the germline V gene. This CDR3 is 16 amino acids long. J was trimmed by 3 bases and V by 0 bases; bases with no gene match: 9. The CDR3 here is CSVEDRGRFLYTEAFF. CDR3 bases: TGCAGCGTTGAAGACAGGGGGCGGTTCTTGTACACTGAAGCTTTCTTT.

This clonotype was observed a handful of times. The genes are TRBV5-1 and TRBJ2-5; 8 bases line up with TRBD1. Germline CDR1 is SGHRS and CDR2 is YFSETQ. Trimming took 2 bases from V and 3 from J; bases not matched to a gene: 9. CDR3 length: 16 residues. In DNA, the CDR3 is TGCGCCAGCAGCTTCGCGCAGGGGGCGCTGGAAGAGACCCAGTACTTC. Its translation: CASSFAQGALEETQYF.

This clonotype was counted only a few times. This rearrangement joins TRBV14 to TRBJ2-7, with TRBD2 identical over 10 bases. The germline gives CDR1 SGHDN, CDR2 FVKESK. Trimming cost V 0 bases and J 4 bases; bases outside gene matches: 15. This CDR3 comprises 19 residues. The DNA for the CDR3 is TGTGCCAGCAGCCAAGATCTCTGGGCGAGCGGGAGGGCCGTGTACGAGCAGTACTTC. It specifies CASSQDLWASGRAVYEQYF.

This clonotype was seen a handful of times. The chain carries TRBV28 and TRBJ1-5; 9 bases fit TRBD1. The V gene end was trimmed by 3 bases and the J gene end by 3 bases; junction bases not matched to a gene: 12. This CDR3 contains 18 residues. CDR1 and CDR2 from the germline V gene are MDHEN and SYDVKM. Here the CDR3 DNA reads TGTGCCAGCAGTTTTAGCTACGAGGACAGGGGCGTCAATCAGCCCCAGCATTTT. This translates into CASSFSYEDRGVNQPQHF.

This clonotype turned up a few times. The chain employs TRBV3-1 and TRBJ1-4; D unclear. V gave up 4 bases and J gave up 7 bases, with 10 bases separating them. Germline V gene data show CDR1 as LGHDT and CDR2 as YNNKEL (reference sequence). CDR3 length equals 13 residues. In nucleotides, the CDR3 is TGTGCCAGCAGCCCTACTCATGGTGAAAAACTGTTTTTT. It encodes CASSPTHGEKLFF.

J is TRBJ1-1 and V is TRBV6-5, with D unclear. Germline V CDR1 and CDR2: MNHEY, SVGAGI. CDR3 length equals 14 residues. The ends were cut back, 0 bases at V and 8 bases at J, with 13 bases in the middle. As DNA, the CDR3 is TGTGCCAGCAGTTACTCGGTATGGGGTGGAGAAGCTTTCTTT. Encoded protein: CASSYSVWGGEAFF.